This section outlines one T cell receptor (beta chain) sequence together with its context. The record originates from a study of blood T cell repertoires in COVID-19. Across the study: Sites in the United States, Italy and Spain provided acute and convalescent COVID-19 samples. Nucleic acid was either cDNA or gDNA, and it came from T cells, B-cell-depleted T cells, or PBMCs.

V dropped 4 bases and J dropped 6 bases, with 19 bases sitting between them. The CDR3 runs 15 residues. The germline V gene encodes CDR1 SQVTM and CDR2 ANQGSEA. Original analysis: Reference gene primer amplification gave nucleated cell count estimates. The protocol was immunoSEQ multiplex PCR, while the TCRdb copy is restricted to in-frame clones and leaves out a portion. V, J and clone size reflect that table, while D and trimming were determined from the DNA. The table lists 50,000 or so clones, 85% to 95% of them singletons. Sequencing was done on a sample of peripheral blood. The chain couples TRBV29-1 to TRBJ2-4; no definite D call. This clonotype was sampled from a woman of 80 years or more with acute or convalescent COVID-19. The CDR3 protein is CSVAALAQPGNIQYF. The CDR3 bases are TGCAGCGTTGCCGCCCTTGCCCAGCCAGGAAACATTCAGTACTTC.